Reported below is one T cell receptor (beta chain). Its specificity is unknown. The entry originates in a study of blood T cells in healthy people across ages. Study-wide findings and caveats: A roughly linear fall in TCR beta diversity per million T cells was seen with increasing age.

The authors ran a second PCR of 7 to 11 cycles using a sample-barcoded 5' primer and a J-beta primer mix. Each CDR3 protein gets one entry after TCRdb re-called the 5' RACE reads with MiXCR. Here the sample spans 780,000 or so distinct CDR3 sequences, roughly 25% being singletons. V shed 6 bases and J 5 bases; nucleotides not matched to a gene: 9. Germline V gene lookup returns CDR1 SGDLS and CDR2 YYNGEE. The length of the CDR3 is 14 residues. The data also belong to a second study, concerning T cells of mothers and their children.

The receptor was isolated from a boy between 10 and 17 years old in good health. The sample taken for sequencing was blood. The chain carries TRBV9 and TRBJ1-1, with 8 bases fitting TRBD1. The CDR3 sequence: CASTDLTGGTEAFF. The CDR3 DNA sequence: TGTGCCAGCACCGATCTTACAGGGGGGACTGAAGCTTTCTTT.